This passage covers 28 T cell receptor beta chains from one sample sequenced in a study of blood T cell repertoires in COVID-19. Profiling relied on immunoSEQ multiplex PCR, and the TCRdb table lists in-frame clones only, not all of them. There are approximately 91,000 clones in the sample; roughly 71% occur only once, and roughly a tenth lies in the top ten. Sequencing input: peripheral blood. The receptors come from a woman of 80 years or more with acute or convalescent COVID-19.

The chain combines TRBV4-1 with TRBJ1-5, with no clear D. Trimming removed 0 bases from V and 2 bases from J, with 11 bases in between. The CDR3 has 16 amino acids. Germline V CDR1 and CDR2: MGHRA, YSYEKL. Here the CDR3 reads CASSQDPGVGNQPQHF. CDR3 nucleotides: TGCGCCAGCAGCCAAGACCCCGGTGTCGGCAATCAGCCCCAGCATTTT.

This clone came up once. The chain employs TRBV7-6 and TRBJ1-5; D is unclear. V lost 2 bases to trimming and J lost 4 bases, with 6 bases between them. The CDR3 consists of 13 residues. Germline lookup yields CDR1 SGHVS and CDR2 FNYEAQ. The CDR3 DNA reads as TGTGCCAGCAGCTTACGACTTAATCAGCCCCAGCATTTT. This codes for CASSLRLNQPQHF. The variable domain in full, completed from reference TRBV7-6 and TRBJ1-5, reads GAGVSQSPRYKVTKRGQDVALRCDPISGHVSLYWYRQALGQGPEFLTYFNYEAQQDKSGLPNDRFSAERPEGSISTLTIQRTEQRDSAMYRCASSLRLNQPQHFGDGTRLSIL.

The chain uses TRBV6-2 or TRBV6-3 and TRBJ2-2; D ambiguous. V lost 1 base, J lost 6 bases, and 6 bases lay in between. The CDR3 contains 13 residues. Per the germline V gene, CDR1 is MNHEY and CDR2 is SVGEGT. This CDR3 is CASSYWLPGELFF. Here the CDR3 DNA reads TGTGCCAGCAGTTACTGGCTCCCCGGGGAGCTGTTTTTT.

As DNA, the CDR3 is TGTGCCAGCAGCATCGAAACAGGGCTACTTGGCTACACCTTC. Translating gives CASSIETGLLGYTF. This chain uses TRBV7-9 with TRBJ1-2; TRBD1 might be the D (6 bases). In germline, CDR1 is SEHNR, CDR2 FQNEAQ (reference sequence). The V and J ends lost 5 bases and 7 bases respectively, with 17 bases between them. The CDR3 length is 14 residues.

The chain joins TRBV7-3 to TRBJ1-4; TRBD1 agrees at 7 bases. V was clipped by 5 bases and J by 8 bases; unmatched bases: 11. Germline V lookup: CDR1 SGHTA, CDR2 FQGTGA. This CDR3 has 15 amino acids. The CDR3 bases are TGTGCCAGCAGCGAAGGTGGCAGGGACAGCGAAAAACTGTTTTTT. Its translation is CASSEGGRDSEKLFF.

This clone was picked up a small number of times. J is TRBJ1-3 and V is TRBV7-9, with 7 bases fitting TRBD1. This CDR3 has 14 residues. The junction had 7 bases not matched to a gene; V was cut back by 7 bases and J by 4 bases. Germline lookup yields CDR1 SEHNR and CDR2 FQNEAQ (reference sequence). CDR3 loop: CASTANRGGNTIYF. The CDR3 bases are TGTGCCAGCACCGCGAACAGGGGAGGAAACACCATATATTTT.

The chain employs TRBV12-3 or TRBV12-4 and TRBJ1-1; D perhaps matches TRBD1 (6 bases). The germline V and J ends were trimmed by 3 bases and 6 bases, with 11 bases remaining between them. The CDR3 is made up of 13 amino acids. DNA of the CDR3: TGTGCCAGCAGTTTTACAGGGATCTCTGAAGCTTTCTTT. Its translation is CASSFTGISEAFF.

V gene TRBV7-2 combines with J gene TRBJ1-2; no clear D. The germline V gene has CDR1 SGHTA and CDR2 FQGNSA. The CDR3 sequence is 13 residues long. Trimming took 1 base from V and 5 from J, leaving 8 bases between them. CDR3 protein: CASSLEPGYGYTF. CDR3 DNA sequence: TGTGCCAGCAGCTTAGAGCCAGGATATGGCTACACCTTC.

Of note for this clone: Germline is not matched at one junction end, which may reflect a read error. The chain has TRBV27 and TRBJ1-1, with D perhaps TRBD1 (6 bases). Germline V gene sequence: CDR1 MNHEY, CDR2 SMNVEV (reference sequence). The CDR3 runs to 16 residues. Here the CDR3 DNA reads TGTGCCGGCAGTCCAATCCGGCGGACAGCACACACTGAAGCTTTCTTT. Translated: CAGSPIRRTAHTEAFF.

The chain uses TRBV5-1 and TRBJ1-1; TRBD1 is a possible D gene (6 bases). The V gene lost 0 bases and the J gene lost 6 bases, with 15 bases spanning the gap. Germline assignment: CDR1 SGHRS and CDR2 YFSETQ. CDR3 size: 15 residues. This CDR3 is CASSLEDRLFSEAFF. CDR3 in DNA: TGCGCCAGCAGCTTGGAGGACAGACTTTTCTCTGAAGCTTTCTTT.

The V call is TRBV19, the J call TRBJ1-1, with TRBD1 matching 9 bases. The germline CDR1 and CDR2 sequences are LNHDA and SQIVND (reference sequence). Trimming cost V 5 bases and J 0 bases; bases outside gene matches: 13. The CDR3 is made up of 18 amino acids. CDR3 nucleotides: TGTGCCAGTAGTCCCCCAAGTCCCGGGACAGGGATGAACACTGAAGCTTTCTTT. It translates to CASSPPSPGTGMNTEAFF.

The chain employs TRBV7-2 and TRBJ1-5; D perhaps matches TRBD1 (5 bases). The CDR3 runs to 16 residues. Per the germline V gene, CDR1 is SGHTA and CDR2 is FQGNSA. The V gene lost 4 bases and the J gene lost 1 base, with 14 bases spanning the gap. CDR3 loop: CASSSPGGGSNQPQHF. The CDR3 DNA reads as TGTGCCAGCAGCTCCCCCGGGGGGGGGAGCAATCAGCCCCAGCATTTT.

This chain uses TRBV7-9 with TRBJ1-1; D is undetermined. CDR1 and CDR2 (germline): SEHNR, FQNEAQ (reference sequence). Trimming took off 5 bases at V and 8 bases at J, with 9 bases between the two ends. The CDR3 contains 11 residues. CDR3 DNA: TGTGCCAGCAGCCAGGTAGACGAAGCTTTCTTT. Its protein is CASSQVDEAFF. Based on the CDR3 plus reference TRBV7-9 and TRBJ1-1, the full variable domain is DTGVSQNPRHKITKRGQNVTFRCDPISEHNRLYWYRQTLGQGPEFLTYFQNEAQLEKSRLLSDRFSAERPKGSFSTLEIQRTEQGDSAMYLCASSQVDEAFFGQGTRLTVV.

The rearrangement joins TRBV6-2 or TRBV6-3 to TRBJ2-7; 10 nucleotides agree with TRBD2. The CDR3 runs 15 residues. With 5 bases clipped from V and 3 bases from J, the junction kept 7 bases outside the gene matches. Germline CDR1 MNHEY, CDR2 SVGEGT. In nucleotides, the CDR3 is TGTGCCAGCAGTCAAAGACTAGCGGGCCTCTACGAGCAGTACTTC. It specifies CASSQRLAGLYEQYF.

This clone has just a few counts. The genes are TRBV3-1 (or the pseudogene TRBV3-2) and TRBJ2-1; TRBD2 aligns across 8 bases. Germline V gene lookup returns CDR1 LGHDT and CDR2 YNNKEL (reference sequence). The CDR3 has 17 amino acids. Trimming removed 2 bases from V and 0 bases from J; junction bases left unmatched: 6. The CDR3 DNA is TGTGCCAGCAGCCAACGGGGGGGGGAGACCTCCTACAATGAGCAGTTCTTC. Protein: CASSQRGGETSYNEQFF.

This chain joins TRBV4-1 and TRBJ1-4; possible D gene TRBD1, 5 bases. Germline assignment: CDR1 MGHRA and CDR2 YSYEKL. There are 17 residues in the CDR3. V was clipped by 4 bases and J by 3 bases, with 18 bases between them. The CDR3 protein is CASSLLGGIRANEKLFF. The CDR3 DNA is TGCGCCAGCAGCCTCCTCGGGGGAATTCGGGCTAATGAAAAACTGTTTTTT.

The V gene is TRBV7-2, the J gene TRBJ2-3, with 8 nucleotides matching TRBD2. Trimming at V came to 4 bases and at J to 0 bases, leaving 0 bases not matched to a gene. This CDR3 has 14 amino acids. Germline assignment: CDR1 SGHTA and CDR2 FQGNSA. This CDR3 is CASSSSGSTDTQYF. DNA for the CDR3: TGTGCCAGCAGCTCTAGCGGGAGCACAGATACGCAGTATTTT.

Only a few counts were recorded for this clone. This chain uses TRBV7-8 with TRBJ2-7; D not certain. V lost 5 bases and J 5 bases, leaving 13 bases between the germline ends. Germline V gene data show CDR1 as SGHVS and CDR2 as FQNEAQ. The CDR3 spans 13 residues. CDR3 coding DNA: TGTGCCAGCAGCCAAGACAAGACCGACGAGCAGTACTTC. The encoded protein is CASSQDKTDEQYF.

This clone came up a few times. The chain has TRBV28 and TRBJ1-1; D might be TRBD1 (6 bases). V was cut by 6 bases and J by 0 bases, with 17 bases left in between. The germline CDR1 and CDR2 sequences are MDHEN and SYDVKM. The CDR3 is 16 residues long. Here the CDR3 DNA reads TGTGCCAGCAGCCGTACAGGGACGAGATTGAACACTGAAGCTTTCTTT. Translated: CASSRTGTRLNTEAFF.

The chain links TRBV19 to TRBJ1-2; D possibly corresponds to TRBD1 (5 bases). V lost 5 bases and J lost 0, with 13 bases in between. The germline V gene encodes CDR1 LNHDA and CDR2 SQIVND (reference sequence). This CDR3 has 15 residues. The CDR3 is CASSPLGAANYGYTF. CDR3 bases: TGTGCCAGTAGTCCCCTTGGGGCGGCTAACTATGGCTACACCTTC.

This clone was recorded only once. The DNA for the CDR3 is TGTGCCAGCAGCATAGACGGGGACACTTTCACAGATACGCAGTATTTT. It yields the protein CASSIDGDTFTDTQYF. The rearrangement links TRBV5-5 to TRBJ2-3, with D perhaps matching TRBD1 (6 bases). CDR1 is SGHKS and CDR2 is YYEKEE in the germline V gene (reference sequence). The ends were cut back, 4 bases at V and 2 bases at J, with 17 bases in the middle. CDR3 size: 16 residues.

The CDR3 DNA reads TGTGCCAGCAGTGAAGGGGCGGCGGGAGGGCGGCATGAGCAGTTCTTC. This translates into CASSEGAAGGRHEQFF. The rearrangement uses TRBV2 and TRBJ2-1, with 9 bases matching TRBD2. The V segment lost 1 base and the J segment 8 bases; nucleotides outside the gene matches: 9. In germline, CDR1 is SNHLY, CDR2 FYNNEI. This CDR3 is built from 16 residues.

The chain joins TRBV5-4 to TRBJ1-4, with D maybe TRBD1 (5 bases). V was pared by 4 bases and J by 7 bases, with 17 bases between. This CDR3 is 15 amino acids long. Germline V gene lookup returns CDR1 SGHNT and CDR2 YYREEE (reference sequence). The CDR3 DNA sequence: TGTGCCAGCAGCCCCGAACCGGGGGGATCTGAAAAACTGTTTTTT. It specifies CASSPEPGGSEKLFF. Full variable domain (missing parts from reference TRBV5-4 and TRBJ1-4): ETGVTQSPTHLIKTRGQQVTLRCSSQSGHNTVSWYQQALGQGPQFIFQYYREEENGRGNFPPRFSGLQFPNYSSELNVNALELDDSALYLCASSPEPGGSEKLFFGSGTQLSVL.

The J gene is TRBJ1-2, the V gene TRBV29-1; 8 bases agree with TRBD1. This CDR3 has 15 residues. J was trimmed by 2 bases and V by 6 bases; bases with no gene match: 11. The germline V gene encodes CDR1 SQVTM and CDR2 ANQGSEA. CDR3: CSVAGGVGANYGYTF. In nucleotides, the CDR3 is TGCAGCGTAGCAGGGGGCGTGGGAGCAAACTATGGCTACACCTTC.

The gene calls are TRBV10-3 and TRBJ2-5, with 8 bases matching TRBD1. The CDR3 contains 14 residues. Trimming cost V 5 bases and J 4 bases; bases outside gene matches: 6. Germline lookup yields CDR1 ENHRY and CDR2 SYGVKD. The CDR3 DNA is TGTGCCATCAGTACCGGGACAGGAGGAGAGACCCAGTACTTC. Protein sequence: CAISTGTGGETQYF.

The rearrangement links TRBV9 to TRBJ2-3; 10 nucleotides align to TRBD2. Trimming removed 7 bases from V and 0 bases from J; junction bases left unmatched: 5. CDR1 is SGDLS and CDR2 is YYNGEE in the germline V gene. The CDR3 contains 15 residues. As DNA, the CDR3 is TGTGCCAGCGCCAGGACTAGCGGCAGCACAGATACGCAGTATTTT. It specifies CASARTSGSTDTQYF.

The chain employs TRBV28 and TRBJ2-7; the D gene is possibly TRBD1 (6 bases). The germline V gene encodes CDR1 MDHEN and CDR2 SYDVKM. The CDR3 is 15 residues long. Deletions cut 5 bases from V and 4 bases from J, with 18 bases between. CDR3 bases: TGTGCCAGCAGTCCCCCAGGGGCTTTGTCGTACGAGCAGTACTTC. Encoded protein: CASSPPGALSYEQYF.

The CDR3: CASSYERGGANVLTF. CDR3 sequence (DNA): TGTGCCAGCAGCTACGAAAGGGGGGGGGCCAACGTCCTGACTTTC. The rearrangement links TRBV5-8 to TRBJ2-6; tentative D call: TRBD1 (6 bases). The CDR3 consists of 15 residues. Trimming took off 3 bases at V and 4 bases at J, with 11 bases between the two ends. Looked up from germline, CDR1 is SGHTS and CDR2 is YDEGEE.